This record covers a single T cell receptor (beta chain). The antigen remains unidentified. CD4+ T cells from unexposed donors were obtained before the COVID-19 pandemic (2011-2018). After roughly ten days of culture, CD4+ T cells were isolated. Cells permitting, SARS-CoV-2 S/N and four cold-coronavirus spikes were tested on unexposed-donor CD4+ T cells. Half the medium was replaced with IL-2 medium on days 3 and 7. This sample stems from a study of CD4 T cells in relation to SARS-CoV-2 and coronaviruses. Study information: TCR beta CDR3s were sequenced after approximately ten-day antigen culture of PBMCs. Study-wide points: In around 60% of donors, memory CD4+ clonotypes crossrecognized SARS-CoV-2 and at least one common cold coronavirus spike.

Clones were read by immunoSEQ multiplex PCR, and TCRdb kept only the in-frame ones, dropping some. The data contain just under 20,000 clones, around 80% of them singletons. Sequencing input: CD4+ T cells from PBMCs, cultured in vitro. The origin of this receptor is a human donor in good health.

The CDR3 nucleotides read TGCGCCAGCTTGGTTGACCCGGGCTCCTACAATGAGCAGTTCTTC. This gives the protein CASLVDPGSYNEQFF. J is TRBJ2-1 and V is TRBV5-1; unclear D gene. CDR1 and CDR2 from the germline V gene are SGHRS and YFSETQ. The CDR3 runs 15 residues. The germline V and J ends were trimmed by 7 bases and 0 bases, with 14 bases remaining between them.